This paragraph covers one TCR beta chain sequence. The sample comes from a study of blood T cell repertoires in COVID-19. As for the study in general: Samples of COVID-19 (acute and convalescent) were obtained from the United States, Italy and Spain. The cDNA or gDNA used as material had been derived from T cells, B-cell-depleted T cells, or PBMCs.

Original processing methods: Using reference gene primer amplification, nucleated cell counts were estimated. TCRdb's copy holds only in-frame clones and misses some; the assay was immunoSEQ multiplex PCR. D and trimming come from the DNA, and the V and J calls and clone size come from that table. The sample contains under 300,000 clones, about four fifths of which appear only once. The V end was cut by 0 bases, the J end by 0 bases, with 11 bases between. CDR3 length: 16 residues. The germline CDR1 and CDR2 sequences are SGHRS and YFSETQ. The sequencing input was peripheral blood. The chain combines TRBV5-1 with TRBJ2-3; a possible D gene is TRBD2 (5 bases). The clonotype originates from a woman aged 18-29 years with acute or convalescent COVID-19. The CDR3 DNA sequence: TGCGCCAGCAGCTTGGGTCCTAGCTCAAGCACAGATACGCAGTATTTT. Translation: CASSLGPSSSTDTQYF.